Sequencing of this T cell receptor beta chain was carried out in a study of monozygotic twins with inflammatory bowel disease. Germline V gene lookup returns CDR1 KGHSH and CDR2 LQKENI. The length of the CDR3 is 15 residues. TCRdb reprocessed the 5' RACE reads and reports one entry per CDR3 protein, with no DNA. This repertoire includes fewer than 350,000 distinct CDR3 sequences. The chain couples TRBV18 to TRBJ2-3; TCRdb designates TRBD1, a call that cannot be tested without DNA. Sequencing input: blood. This TCR was sampled from a human donor with ulcerative colitis or Crohn's disease, or a healthy co-twin of an affected twin (not recorded which). The CDR3 here is CASSPQQGATDTQYF.